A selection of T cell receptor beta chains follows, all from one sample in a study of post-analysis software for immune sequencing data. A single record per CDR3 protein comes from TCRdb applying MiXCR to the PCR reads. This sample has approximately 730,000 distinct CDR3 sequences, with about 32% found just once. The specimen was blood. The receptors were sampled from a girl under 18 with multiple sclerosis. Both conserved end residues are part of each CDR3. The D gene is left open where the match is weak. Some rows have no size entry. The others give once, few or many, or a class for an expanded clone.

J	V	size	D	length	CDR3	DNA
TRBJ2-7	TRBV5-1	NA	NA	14	CANSAPDVLYEQYF	TGCGCCAACAGCGCCCCGGACGTCCTCTACGAGCAGTACTTC
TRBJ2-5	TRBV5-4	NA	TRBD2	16	CASSIKRLVAGETQYF	TGTGCCAGCAGCATCAAACGACTAGTAGCGGGGGAGACCCAGTACTTC
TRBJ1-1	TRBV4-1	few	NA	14	CASSQVGENTEAFF	TGCGCCAGCAGCCAAGTCGGTGAGAACACTGAAGCTTTCTTT
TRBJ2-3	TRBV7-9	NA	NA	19	CASSLAPGTSAGVTDTQYF	TGTGCCAGCAGCTTAGCGCCAGGGACCTCAGCAGGGGTCACAGATACGCAATATTTT
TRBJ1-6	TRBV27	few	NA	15	CATQVGVLALSPLHF	TGTGCCACCCAGGTCGGGGTCTTGGCGTTATCACCCCTCCACTTT
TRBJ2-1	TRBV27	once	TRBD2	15	CASSQTAGGSNEQFF	TGTGCCAGCAGTCAAACGGCGGGGGGCTCAAATGAGCAGTTCTTC
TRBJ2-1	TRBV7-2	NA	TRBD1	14	CASRRQGEYNEQFF	TGTGCCAGCAGGCGACAGGGGGAATACAATGAGCAGTTCTTC
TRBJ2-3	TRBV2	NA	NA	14	CASRPRQNPDTQYF	TGTGCCAGCCGTCCCCGACAGAATCCAGATACGCAGTATTTT
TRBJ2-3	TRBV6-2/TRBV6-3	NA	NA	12	CASSPTDDTQYF	TGTGCCAGCAGCCCAACGGATGATACGCAGTATTTT
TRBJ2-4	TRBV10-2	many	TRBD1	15	CASSESGQGINIQYF	TGCGCCAGCAGTGAGTCGGGACAGGGGATAAACATTCAGTACTTC
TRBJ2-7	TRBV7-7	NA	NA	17	CASSLHVSTETSYEQYF	TGTGCCAGCAGCTTACACGTATCGACTGAGACCTCCTATGAGCAGTACTTC
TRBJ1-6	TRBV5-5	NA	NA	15	CASSPWTGNNSPLHF	TGTGCCAGCAGCCCCTGGACTGGGAATAATTCACCCCTCCACTTT
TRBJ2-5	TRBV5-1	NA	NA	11	CVSSGQETQYF	TGCGTCAGCAGCGGACAAGAGACCCAGTACTTC
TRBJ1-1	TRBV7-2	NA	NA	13	CASSSQSGVGAFF	TGTGCCAGCAGCTCGCAGAGTGGGGTAGGGGCTTTCTTT
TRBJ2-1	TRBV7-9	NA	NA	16	CASSPPPAGSYNEQFF	TGTGCCAGCAGTCCGCCCCCCGCTGGCTCCTACAATGAGCAGTTCTTC
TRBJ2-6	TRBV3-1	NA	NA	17	CAGSRTLWGSGANVLTF	TGTGCCGGCAGCCGGACGTTATGGGGCTCTGGGGCCAACGTCCTGACTTTC
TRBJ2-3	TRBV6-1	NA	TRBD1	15	CASNLEDRATDTQYF	TGTGCCAGCAATTTGGAGGACAGGGCCACAGATACGCAGTATTTT
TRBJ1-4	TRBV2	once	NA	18	CASSEGFVGPALGEKLFF	TGTGCCAGCAGTGAAGGATTTGTGGGACCGGCCTTGGGTGAAAAACTGTTTTTT